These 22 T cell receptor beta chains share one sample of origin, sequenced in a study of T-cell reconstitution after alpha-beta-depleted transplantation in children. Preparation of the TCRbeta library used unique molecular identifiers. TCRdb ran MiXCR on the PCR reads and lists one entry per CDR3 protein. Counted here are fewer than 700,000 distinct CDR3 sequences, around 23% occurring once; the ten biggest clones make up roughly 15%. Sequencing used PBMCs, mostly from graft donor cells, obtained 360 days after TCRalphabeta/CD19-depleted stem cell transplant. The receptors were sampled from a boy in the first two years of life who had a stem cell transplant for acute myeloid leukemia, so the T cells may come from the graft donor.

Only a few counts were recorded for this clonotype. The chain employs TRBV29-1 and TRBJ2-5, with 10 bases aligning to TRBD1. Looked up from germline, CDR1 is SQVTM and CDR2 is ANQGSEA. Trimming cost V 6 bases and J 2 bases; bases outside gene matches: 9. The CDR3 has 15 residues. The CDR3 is CSVAGTGASQETQYF. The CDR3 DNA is TGCAGCGTCGCCGGGACAGGGGCCTCTCAAGAGACCCAGTACTTC. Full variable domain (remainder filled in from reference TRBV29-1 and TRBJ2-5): SAVISQKPSRDICQRGTSLTIQCQVDSQVTMMFWYRQQPGQSLTLIATANQGSEATYESGFVIDKFPISRPNLTFSTLTVSNMSPEDSSIYLCSVAGTGASQETQYFGPGTRLLVL.

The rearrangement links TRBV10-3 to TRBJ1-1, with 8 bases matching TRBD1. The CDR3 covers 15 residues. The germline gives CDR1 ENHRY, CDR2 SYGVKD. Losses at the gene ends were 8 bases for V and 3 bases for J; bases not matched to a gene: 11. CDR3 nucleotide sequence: TGTGCCATCTCCGTCTCAGGACAGGGAGACACTGAAGCTTTCTTT. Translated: CAISVSGQGDTEAFF.

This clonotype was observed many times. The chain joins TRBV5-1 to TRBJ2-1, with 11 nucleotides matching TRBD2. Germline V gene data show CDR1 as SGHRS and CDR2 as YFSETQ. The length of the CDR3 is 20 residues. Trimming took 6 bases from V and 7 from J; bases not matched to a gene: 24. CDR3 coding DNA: TGCGCCAGCACCGACAGATCGTTACAACTAGCGGGGGTAACGTCGAATGAGCAGTTCTTC. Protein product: CASTDRSLQLAGVTSNEQFF.

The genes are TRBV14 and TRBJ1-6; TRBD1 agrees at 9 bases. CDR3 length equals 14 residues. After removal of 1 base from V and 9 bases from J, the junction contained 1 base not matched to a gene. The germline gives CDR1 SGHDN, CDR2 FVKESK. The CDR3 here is CASSQVDRGSPLHF. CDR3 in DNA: TGTGCCAGCAGCCAAGTGGACAGGGGTTCACCCCTCCACTTT.

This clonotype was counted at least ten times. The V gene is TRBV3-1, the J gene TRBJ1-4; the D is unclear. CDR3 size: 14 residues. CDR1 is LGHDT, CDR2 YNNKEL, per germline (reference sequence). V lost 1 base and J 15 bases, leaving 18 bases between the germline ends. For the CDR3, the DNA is TGTGCCAGCAGCCAAGGGCGGACTATGCACATTTTGTTTTTT. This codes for CASSQGRTMHILFF.

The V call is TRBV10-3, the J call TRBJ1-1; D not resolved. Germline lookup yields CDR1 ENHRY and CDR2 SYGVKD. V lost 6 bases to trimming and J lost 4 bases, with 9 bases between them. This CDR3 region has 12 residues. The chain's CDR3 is CAISRTGTEAFF. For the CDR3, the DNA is TGTGCCATCAGCAGGACGGGCACTGAAGCTTTCTTT.

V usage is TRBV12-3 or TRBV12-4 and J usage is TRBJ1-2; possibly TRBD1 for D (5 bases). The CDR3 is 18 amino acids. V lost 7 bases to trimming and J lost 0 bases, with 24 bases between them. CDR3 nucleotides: TGTGCCAGCATGGCGCTCAGGGACGCGAACCAACCTAACTATGGCTACACCTTC. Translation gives CASMALRDANQPNYGYTF.

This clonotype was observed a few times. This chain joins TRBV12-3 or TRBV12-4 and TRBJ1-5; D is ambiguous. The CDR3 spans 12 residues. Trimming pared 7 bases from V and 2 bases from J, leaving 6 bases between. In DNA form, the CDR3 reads TGTGCCAGCACTTGGGGCAATCAGCCCCAGCATTTT. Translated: CASTWGNQPQHF.

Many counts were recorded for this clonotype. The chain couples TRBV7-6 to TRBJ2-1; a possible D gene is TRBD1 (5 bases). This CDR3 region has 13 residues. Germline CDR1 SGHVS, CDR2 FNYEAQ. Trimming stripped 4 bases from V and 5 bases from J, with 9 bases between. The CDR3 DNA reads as TGTGCCAGCAGCTCTGACAGTAACAATGAGCAGTTCTTC. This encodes CASSSDSNNEQFF.

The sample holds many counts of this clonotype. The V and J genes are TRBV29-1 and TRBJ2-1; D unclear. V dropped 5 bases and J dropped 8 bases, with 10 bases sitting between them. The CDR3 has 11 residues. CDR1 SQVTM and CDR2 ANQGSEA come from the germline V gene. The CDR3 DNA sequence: TGCAGCGTTCTTTGCGGCCATGAGCAGTTCTTC. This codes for CSVLCGHEQFF.

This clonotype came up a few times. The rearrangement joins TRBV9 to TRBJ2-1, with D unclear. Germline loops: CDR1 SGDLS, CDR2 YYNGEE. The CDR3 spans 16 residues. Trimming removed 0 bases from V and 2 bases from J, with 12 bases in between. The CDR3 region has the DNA TGTGCCAGCAGCGTAGTGGGAACGGCAGCCTACAATGAGCAGTTCTTC. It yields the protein CASSVVGTAAYNEQFF.

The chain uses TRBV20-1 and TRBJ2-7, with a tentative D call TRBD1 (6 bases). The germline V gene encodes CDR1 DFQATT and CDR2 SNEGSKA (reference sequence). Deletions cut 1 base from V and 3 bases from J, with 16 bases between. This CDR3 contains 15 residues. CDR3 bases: TGCAGTGCTAGAGGGGAAACAGGGTCCTACTACGAGCAGTACGTC. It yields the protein CSARGETGSYYEQYV.

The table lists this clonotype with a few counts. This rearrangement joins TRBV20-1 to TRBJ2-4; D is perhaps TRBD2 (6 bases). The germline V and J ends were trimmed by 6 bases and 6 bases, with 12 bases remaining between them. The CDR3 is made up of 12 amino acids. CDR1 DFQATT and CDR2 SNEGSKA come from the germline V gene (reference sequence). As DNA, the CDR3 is TGCAGTGCGGGAAACGGGAGAAACATTCAGTACTTC. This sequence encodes CSAGNGRNIQYF.

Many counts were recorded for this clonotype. The DNA for the CDR3 is TGTGCCAGCAGCTTTAAGGCCACCGGGGAGCTGTTTTTT. This codes for CASSFKATGELFF. This rearrangement joins TRBV11-2 to TRBJ2-2; no definite D call. Germline V gives CDR1 SGHAT, CDR2 FQNNGV. The CDR3 has 13 amino acids. Trimming removed 3 bases from V and 4 bases from J, with 6 bases in between.

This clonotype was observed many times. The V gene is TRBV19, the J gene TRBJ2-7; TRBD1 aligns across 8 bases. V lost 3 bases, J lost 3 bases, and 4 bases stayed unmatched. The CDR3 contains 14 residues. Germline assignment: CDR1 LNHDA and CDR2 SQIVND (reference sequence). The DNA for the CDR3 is TGTGCCAGTAGTATCCAGGGGGCAAACTACGAGCAGTACTTC. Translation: CASSIQGANYEQYF.

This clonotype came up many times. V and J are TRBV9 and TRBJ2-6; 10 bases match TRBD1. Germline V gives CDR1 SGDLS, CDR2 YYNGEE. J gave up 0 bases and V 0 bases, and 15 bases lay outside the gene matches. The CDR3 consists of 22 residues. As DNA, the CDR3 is TGTGCCAGCAGCGTAGCTACGTGGGGACAGGGGATTGTAACCTCTGGGGCCAACGTCCTGACTTTC. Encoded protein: CASSVATWGQGIVTSGANVLTF.

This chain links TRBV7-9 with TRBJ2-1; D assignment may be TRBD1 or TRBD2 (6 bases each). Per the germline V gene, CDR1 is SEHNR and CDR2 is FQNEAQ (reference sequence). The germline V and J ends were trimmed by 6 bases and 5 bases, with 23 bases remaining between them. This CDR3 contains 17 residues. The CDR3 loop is CASRPTAVQGGDNEQFF. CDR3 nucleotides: TGTGCCAGCAGACCAACTGCGGTACAGGGAGGCGACAATGAGCAGTTCTTC. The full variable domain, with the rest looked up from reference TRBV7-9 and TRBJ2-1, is DTGVSQNPRHKITKRGQNVTFRCDPISEHNRLYWYRQTLGQGPEFLTYFQNEAQLEKSRLLSDRFSAERPKGSFSTLEIQRTEQGDSAMYLCASRPTAVQGGDNEQFFGPGTRLTVL.

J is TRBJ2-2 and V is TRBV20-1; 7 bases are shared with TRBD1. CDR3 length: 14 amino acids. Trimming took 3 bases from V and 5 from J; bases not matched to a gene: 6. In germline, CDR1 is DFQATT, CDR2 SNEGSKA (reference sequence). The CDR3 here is CSASSGQLTGELFF. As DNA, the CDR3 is TGCAGTGCTAGTTCGGGACAGCTAACCGGGGAGCTGTTTTTT.

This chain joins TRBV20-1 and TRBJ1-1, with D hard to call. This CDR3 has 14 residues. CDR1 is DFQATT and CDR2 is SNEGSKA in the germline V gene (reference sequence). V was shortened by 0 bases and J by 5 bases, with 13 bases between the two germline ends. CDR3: CSARDGVRVTEAFF. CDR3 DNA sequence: TGCAGTGCTAGAGATGGGGTTCGGGTTACTGAAGCTTTCTTT.

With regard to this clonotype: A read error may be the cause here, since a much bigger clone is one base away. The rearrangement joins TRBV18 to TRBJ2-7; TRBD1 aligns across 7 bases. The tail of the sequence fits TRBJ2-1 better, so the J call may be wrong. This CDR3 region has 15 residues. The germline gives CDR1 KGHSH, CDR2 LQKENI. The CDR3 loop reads CASSSGQRRGHEQFF. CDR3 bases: TGTGCCAGCTCGTCGGGACAGAGAAGGGGCCACGAGCAGTTCTTC.

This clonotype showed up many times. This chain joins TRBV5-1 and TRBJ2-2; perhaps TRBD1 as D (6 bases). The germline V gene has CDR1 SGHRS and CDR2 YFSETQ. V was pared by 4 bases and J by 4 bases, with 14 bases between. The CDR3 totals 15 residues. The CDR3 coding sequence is TGCGCCAGCAGCAGGACAGTCTTAAGCACCGGGGAGCTGTTTTTT. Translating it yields CASSRTVLSTGELFF.

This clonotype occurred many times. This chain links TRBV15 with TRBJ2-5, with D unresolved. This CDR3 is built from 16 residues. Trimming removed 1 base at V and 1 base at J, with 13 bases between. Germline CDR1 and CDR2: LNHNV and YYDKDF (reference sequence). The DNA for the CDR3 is TGTGCCACCAGCAGAGGATCACGTAATTCCCAAGAGACCCAGTACTTC. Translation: CATSRGSRNSQETQYF.